Presented here are 24 T cell receptor beta chains from one specimen sequenced in a study of blood T cell repertoires in COVID-19. Some clones are missing from TCRdb's copy, which holds only in-frame ones; the method was immunoSEQ multiplex PCR. Of approximately 230,000 clones listed, 70% to 90% are singletons. Sequences were obtained from peripheral blood. These receptor sequences come from a young man with active or convalescent COVID-19.

Regarding this clone: At one boundary the junction diverges from the germline segment, which might be a read error. The chain links TRBV18 to TRBJ1-4; D is unclear. CDR3 length equals 16 residues. The germline gives CDR1 KGHSH, CDR2 LQKENI. The CDR3 reads CATSPPGAGANEKLFF. The CDR3 coding sequence is TGTGCCACCTCACCCCCCGGAGCGGGAGCTAATGAAAAACTGTTTTTT.

This rearrangement joins TRBV18 to TRBJ2-3; 10 bases match TRBD2. Germline V CDR1 and CDR2: KGHSH, LQKENI. V shed 3 bases and J 0 bases; nucleotides not matched to a gene: 9. The CDR3 has 18 amino acids. The DNA of the CDR3 is TGTGCCAGCTCACCCACCCCCACACTAGCGGGGAGCACAGATACGCAGTATTTT. Translation: CASSPTPTLAGSTDTQYF.

The chain is built from TRBV24-1 and TRBJ2-5; 9 positions match TRBD2. With 5 bases clipped from V and 4 bases from J, the junction kept 7 bases outside the gene matches. The CDR3 extends over 15 amino acids. Germline V lookup: CDR1 KGHDR, CDR2 SFDVKD. The chain's CDR3 is CATSVVAGVGETQYF. Written as DNA, the CDR3 is TGTGCCACCAGTGTGGTAGCGGGAGTGGGAGAGACCCAGTACTTC.

The chain links TRBV7-2 to TRBJ2-7; no clear D gene. Trimming cost V 1 base and J 7 bases, with 8 bases left between them. The CDR3 contains 12 residues. CDR1 and CDR2 from the germline V gene are SGHTA and FQGNSA. The CDR3 region is CASSLVGREQYF. In DNA form, the CDR3 reads TGTGCCAGCAGCTTAGTGGGCCGGGAGCAGTACTTC.

This clone was recorded only once. The gene calls are TRBV9 and TRBJ1-4; tentatively, D is TRBD1 (6 bases). Germline V CDR1 and CDR2: SGDLS, YYNGEE. This CDR3 spans 14 amino acids. V gave up 0 bases and J gave up 8 bases, with 11 bases separating them. The CDR3 sequence: CASSVGQVGEKLFF. For the CDR3, the DNA is TGTGCCAGCAGCGTAGGACAGGTTGGCGAAAAACTGTTTTTT.

This chain links TRBV5-6 with TRBJ1-3, with D unresolved. Germline CDR1 and CDR2: SGHDT and YYEEEE. Trimming took off 0 bases at V and 4 bases at J, with 14 bases between the two ends. This CDR3 is built from 16 residues. The CDR3: CASSLDGNLGGNTIYF. DNA of the CDR3: TGTGCCAGCAGCTTGGATGGCAACCTCGGGGGAAACACCATATATTTT.

The gene calls are TRBV30 and TRBJ1-4, with TRBD1 matching 7 bases. The CDR3 contains 14 residues. J gave up 3 bases and V 2 bases, and 3 bases lay outside the gene matches. From germline, CDR1 is GTSNPN and CDR2 SVGIG (reference sequence). This chain's CDR3 is CAWSRGQSNEKLFF. The CDR3 bases are TGTGCCTGGAGTCGGGGACAGTCTAATGAAAAACTGTTTTTT.

This chain joins TRBV30 and TRBJ1-4, with D unresolved. V shed 3 bases and J shed 8 bases, with 13 bases lying between them. This CDR3 contains 13 residues. Germline V lookup: CDR1 GTSNPN, CDR2 SVGIG (reference sequence). The DNA for the CDR3 is TGTGCCTGGAGAAGGCCTCCGGAGGAAAAACTGTTTTTT. Its translation is CAWRRPPEEKLFF.

The rearrangement joins TRBV7-9 to TRBJ2-1, with a possible D match to TRBD2 (6 bases). From germline, CDR1 is SEHNR and CDR2 FQNEAQ (reference sequence). V was clipped by 5 bases and J by 3 bases, with 17 bases between them. This CDR3 comprises 16 residues. CDR3 DNA: TGTGCCAGCAGCGCCCGCCTAGCGTTGTTCTACAATGAGCAGTTCTTC. Residues: CASSARLALFYNEQFF.

The genes are TRBV28 and TRBJ1-2; 7 bases line up with TRBD1. The CDR3 spans 16 residues. V lost 8 bases to trimming and J lost 8 bases; unmatched junction nucleotides: 20. Per germline, CDR1 MDHEN and CDR2 SYDVKM. The chain's CDR3 is CASRSPGQFFTGGYTF. The CDR3 bases are TGTGCCAGCCGTTCACCGGGACAGTTTTTTACTGGGGGCTACACCTTC.

The chain couples TRBV11-2 to TRBJ1-2, with D perhaps matching TRBD1 (5 bases). Germline V gene lookup returns CDR1 SGHAT and CDR2 FQNNGV. The V end lost 4 bases, the J end lost 3 bases, and 12 bases lay between the germline ends. The CDR3 loop spans 14 amino acids. The CDR3 region is CASSSSGLYYGYTF. CDR3 sequence (DNA): TGTGCCAGCAGCTCATCGGGACTCTACTATGGCTACACCTTC.

This sequence joins TRBV2 and TRBJ2-7; 9 bases agree with TRBD1. The CDR3 covers 15 residues. Germline V gene data show CDR1 as SNHLY and CDR2 as FYNNEI. V was clipped by 6 bases and J by 3 bases; unmatched bases: 9. CDR3 nucleotide sequence: TGTGCCAGCAGCGACCGGGACAGGGCCGACTACGAGCAGTACTTC. This codes for CASSDRDRADYEQYF.

This clone came up a few times. This chain joins TRBV7-2 and TRBJ1-5; TRBD1 matches 7 bases. Trimming at V came to 5 bases and at J to 4 bases, leaving 11 bases not matched to a gene. Germline V gives CDR1 SGHTA, CDR2 FQGNSA. The CDR3 has 16 residues. CDR3 in amino acids: CASSGEGGQLNQPQHF. Here the CDR3 DNA reads TGTGCCAGCAGCGGAGAGGGGGGACAGCTTAATCAGCCCCAGCATTTT. The variable domain in full, with the rest retrieved from reference TRBV7-2 and TRBJ1-5, is GAGVSQSPSNKVTEKGKDVELRCDPISGHTALYWYRQSLGQGLEFLIYFQGNSAPDKSGLPSDRFSAERTGGSVSTLTIQRTQQEDSAVYLCASSGEGGQLNQPQHFGDGTRLSIL.

As concerns this clone: This sample includes further DNA sequences coding for the same CDR3. The chain employs TRBV28 and TRBJ2-6; TRBD2 might be the D (5 bases). Germline values: CDR1 MDHEN, CDR2 SYDVKM. Trimming removed 5 bases from V and 0 bases from J, with 5 bases in between. The CDR3 loop spans 14 amino acids. The CDR3 nucleotides read TGTGCCAGCAGTCGGGGCTCTGGGGCCAACGTCCTGACTTTC. Translation: CASSRGSGANVLTF.

This chain uses TRBV5-1 with TRBJ1-1, with 7 bases matching TRBD1. Unmatched junction bases numbered 3, after V lost 4 bases and J lost 0 bases. This CDR3 comprises 14 residues. Germline values: CDR1 SGHRS, CDR2 YFSETQ. CDR3 sequence: CASSPGTVNTEAFF. The CDR3, as DNA: TGCGCCAGCAGCCCCGGGACAGTGAACACTGAAGCTTTCTTT.

The rearrangement links TRBV27 to TRBJ2-7, with 11 nucleotides matching TRBD2. Germline-derived CDR1 and CDR2 are MNHEY and SMNVEV (reference sequence). J was trimmed by 0 bases and V by 3 bases; bases with no gene match: 10. This CDR3 comprises 18 residues. In nucleotides, the CDR3 is TGTGCCAGCAGTTTTACCCTAGCGGGAGGCCTTACCTCCTACGAGCAGTACTTC. Its protein is CASSFTLAGGLTSYEQYF.

The chain has TRBV7-2 and TRBJ2-7; TRBD2 matches at 13 bases. The trim removed 5 bases at V and 2 bases at J, leaving 3 bases unmatched. The CDR3 runs to 15 residues. Germline V lookup: CDR1 SGHTA, CDR2 FQGNSA. CDR3 sequence (DNA): TGTGCCAGCAGCGTCGGGACTAGCGGGGCCTACGAGCAGTACTTC. This translates into CASSVGTSGAYEQYF.

Concerning this clone: One junction end does not reproduce the germline sequence, and a read error may be involved. V gene TRBV7-7 combines with J gene TRBJ2-7, with D maybe TRBD1 (6 bases). The CDR3 loop spans 15 amino acids. Germline CDR1 SSHAT, CDR2 FNYEAQ (reference sequence). CDR3 DNA: TGTGCTAGCAGCCCTACCGTCACAGGGTATGGCGAGCAGTACTTC. Its translation is CASSPTVTGYGEQYF.

The V call is TRBV11-2, the J call TRBJ2-1, with 10 bases identical to TRBD2. The CDR3 is 13 amino acids. The germline CDR1 and CDR2 sequences are SGHAT and FQNNGV. V lost 5 bases and J lost 10; bases outside the gene matches: 5. The CDR3 bases are TGTGCCAGCAGCCCGCTAGCGGGGGACGAGCAGTTCTTC. This sequence encodes CASSPLAGDEQFF. Full variable domain (outside the CDR3, taken from reference TRBV11-2 and TRBJ2-1): EAGVAQSPRYKIIEKRQSVAFWCNPISGHATLYWYQQILGQGPKLLIQFQNNGVVDDSQLPKDRFSAERLKGVDSTLKIQPAKLEDSAVYLCASSPLAGDEQFFGPGTRLTVL.

The chain has TRBV5-6 and TRBJ1-3; D is undetermined. This CDR3 has 14 amino acids. Germline V lookup: CDR1 SGHDT, CDR2 YYEEEE. Trimming cost V 0 bases and J 0 bases, with 4 bases left between them. The CDR3 sequence: CASSLVSSGNTIYF. CDR3 nucleotide sequence: TGTGCCAGCAGCTTGGTCAGCTCTGGAAACACCATATATTTT.

The genes are TRBV4-3 and TRBJ1-3; TRBD1 is a possible D gene (5 bases). The CDR3 sequence is 16 residues long. The germline gives CDR1 LGHNA, CDR2 YSLEER. The V gene lost 0 bases and the J gene lost 0 bases, with 9 bases spanning the gap. The DNA of the CDR3 is TGCGCCAGCAGCCAAGATGCCCAGGGCTCTGGAAACACCATATATTTT. It translates to CASSQDAQGSGNTIYF.

This clone was detected once. The rearrangement joins TRBV5-1 to TRBJ1-1, with D maybe TRBD1 (6 bases). The ends were cut back, 0 bases at V and 4 bases at J, with 13 bases in the middle. Germline V gene sequence: CDR1 SGHRS, CDR2 YFSETQ. CDR3 length: 15 residues. CDR3 coding DNA: TGCGCCAGCAGCTTGGTGTCAGGGGCGGCCACTGAAGCTTTCTTT. It specifies CASSLVSGAATEAFF.

The chain has TRBV5-6 and TRBJ2-5; possible D gene TRBD2, 5 bases. The germline gives CDR1 SGHDT, CDR2 YYEEEE. The CDR3 extends over 14 amino acids. The ends were cut back, 2 bases at V and 3 bases at J, with 11 bases in the middle. Here the CDR3 DNA reads TGTGCCAGCAGCTTCGGACTCCTTGAAGAGACCCAGTACTTC. Residues: CASSFGLLEETQYF.

The chain recombines TRBV7-2 with TRBJ2-7; D uncertain. Trimming cost V 1 base and J 0 bases, with 10 bases left between them. Per germline, CDR1 SGHTA and CDR2 FQGNSA. The CDR3 spans 15 residues. The CDR3 reads CASSLGSDSSYEQYF. CDR3 in DNA: TGTGCCAGCAGCTTAGGGAGCGATAGCTCCTACGAGCAGTACTTC.